Described below is a single T cell receptor beta chain sequence and its context. The CDR3 length is 15 residues. Germline CDR1 is GTSNPN and CDR2 is SVGIG (reference sequence). The ends lost 3 bases at V and 0 bases at J; junction bases unmatched: 8. Assay: immunoSEQ multiplex PCR; the TCRdb copy retains only in-frame clones and omits some. The sample includes 90,000 to 150,000 clones, 45% to 65% of them seen just once. This sample is part of a study of cytotoxic CD8 clonotypes in ibrutinib-treated CLL. This TCR came from a human donor with chronic lymphocytic leukemia. The source was PBMCs, collected after 24 months of ibrutinib treatment. This chain uses TRBV30 with TRBJ2-7, with 7 nucleotides matching TRBD1. The CDR3 protein is CAWRTGNLDSYEQYF. For the CDR3, the DNA is TGTGCCTGGAGGACAGGGAATCTCGACTCCTACGAGCAGTACTTC.